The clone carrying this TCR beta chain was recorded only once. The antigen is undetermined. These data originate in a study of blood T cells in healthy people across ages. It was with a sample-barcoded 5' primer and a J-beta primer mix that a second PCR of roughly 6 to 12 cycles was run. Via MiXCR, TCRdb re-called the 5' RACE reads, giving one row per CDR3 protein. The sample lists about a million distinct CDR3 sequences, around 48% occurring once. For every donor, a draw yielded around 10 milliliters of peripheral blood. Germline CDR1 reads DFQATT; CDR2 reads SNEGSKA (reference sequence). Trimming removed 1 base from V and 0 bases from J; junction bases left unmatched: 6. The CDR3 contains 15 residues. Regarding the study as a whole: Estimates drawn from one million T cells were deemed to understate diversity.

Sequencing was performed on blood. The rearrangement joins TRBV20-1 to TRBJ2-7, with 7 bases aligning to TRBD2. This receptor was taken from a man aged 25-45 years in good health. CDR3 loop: CSARGSGEGSYEQYF. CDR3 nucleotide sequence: TGCAGTGCTAGAGGTTCTGGGGAGGGCTCCTACGAGCAGTACTTC.